A selection of T cell receptor beta chains follows, all from one sample in a study of Graves' ophthalmopathy and Graves' hyperthyroidism. TCRdb itself ran the multiplex PCR reads through MiXCR, one entry per CDR3 protein. The sample lists about 370,000 distinct CDR3 sequences; 15% to 20% were seen once. Source material: peripheral blood. All receptors derive from an adult woman with stable Graves' hyperthyroidism. CDR3s include the opening cysteine and the closing phenylalanine or tryptophan. The D gene is left open where the match is weak. Clone size is stated in some rows and not others, as once, few, many or a class when expanded.

J	V	size	D	CDR3	DNA
TRBJ2-2	TRBV6-1	many	TRBD1	CASSPRTGVITGELFF	TGTGCCAGCAGTCCTAGGACAGGGGTGATCACCGGGGAGCTGTTTTTT
TRBJ1-2	TRBV12-3/TRBV12-4	many	-	CASSQGRVYGYTF	TGTGCCAGCAGCCAGGGTCGAGTCTATGGCTACACCTTC
TRBJ2-6	TRBV28	many	TRBD2	CASSLPPRTSGSLIGANVLTF	TGTGCCAGCAGTTTACCACCCCGGACTAGCGGGAGTTTGATCGGGGCCAACGTCCTGACTTTC
TRBJ1-1	TRBV12-3/TRBV12-4	-	-	CASIRANTEAFF	TGTGCCAGCATTAGAGCGAACACTGAAGCTTTCTTT
TRBJ1-1	TRBV6-1	many	-	CASSEAGWASRNTEAFF	TGTGCCAGCAGTGAAGCAGGTTGGGCAAGTAGGAACACTGAAGCTTTCTTT
TRBJ2-5	TRBV9	many	TRBD1	CASSPSPTGKETQYF	TGTGCCAGCAGCCCGAGCCCGACAGGGAAAGAGACCCAGTACTTC
TRBJ2-7	TRBV10-2	-	-	CASILTLDEQYF	TGCGCCAGCATTCTAACACTAGACGAGCAGTACTTC
TRBJ1-5	TRBV28	-	TRBD1	CASSPTGTGDNQPQHF	TGTGCCAGCAGCCCAACCGGGACAGGGGATAATCAGCCCCAGCATTTT
TRBJ1-6	TRBV6-1	-	-	CAVMDGEYSPLHF	TGTGCCGTTATGGACGGAGAGTATTCACCCCTCCACTTT
TRBJ2-5	TRBV20-1	many	-	CSVNTGVQTQYF	TGCAGTGTAAACACTGGTGTGCAGACCCAGTACTTC
TRBJ1-1	TRBV7-9	many	-	CASSPRDGNTEAFF	TGTGCCAGCAGCCCCCGGGACGGGAACACTGAAGCTTTCTTT
TRBJ2-5	TRBV11-2	many	-	CASSFTAPYRASAGETQYF	TGTGCCAGCAGCTTTACCGCGCCATACAGGGCGTCAGCGGGGGAGACCCAGTACTTC
TRBJ1-5	TRBV7-3	once	-	CASSPLTDRNQPQHF	TGTGCCAGCAGCCCCCTGACTGACCGCAATCAGCCCCAGCATTTT
TRBJ2-7	TRBV4-1	-	-	CASSQDVGSLSSYEQYF	TGCGCCAGCAGCCAAGATGTGGGCAGTCTAAGCTCCTACGAGCAGTACTTC
TRBJ2-7	TRBV12-3/TRBV12-4	many	TRBD2	CASSSVLAEKIYEQYF	TGTGCCAGCAGTTCCGTTCTAGCGGAAAAAATCTACGAGCAGTACTTC